The TCR beta chain described here comes from a study of OX40 agonist ivuxolimab in advanced cancers. Study summary: Ivuxolimab, which is an agonistic anti-OX40 (CD134) antibody, was administered to the patients.

Assay used: immunoSEQ multiplex PCR; TCRdb lists only in-frame clones, some missing. This sample yields about 85,000 clones, of which around four fifths are seen a single time; 5.5% to 7% belongs to the top ten. Cycle 7 day 1, cycle 4 day 1, and baseline were the timepoints at which blood was sampled. J gave up 6 bases and V 3 bases, and 6 bases lay outside the gene matches. The CDR3 is made up of 15 amino acids. CDR1 is SGDLS and CDR2 is YYNGEE in the germline V gene. Study conclusions and caveats: The mean number of expanded clones was higher in CD8+ T cells than in CD4+. Determination of antigen specificity was not performed for the expanded peripheral T cells.

In the case of this clone: The antigen remains undetermined.

The input for sequencing was CD4+ or CD8+ T cells sorted from blood, taken in a trial of the OX40 agonist ivuxolimab. This sequence joins TRBV9 and TRBJ2-1; 10 bases agree with TRBD2. This sequence originates from an adult with an advanced solid tumor such as melanoma, head and neck, liver or kidney cancer. The CDR3 loop is CASSGGLAIGNEQFF. The CDR3 DNA reads as TGTGCCAGCAGCGGGGGACTAGCGATAGGCAATGAGCAGTTCTTC.